This TCR beta chain was recovered during a study of T cell repertoires in cytomegalovirus infection. Study-wide results and limits: What dominated the ex vivo response were HLA-C-restricted CMV-specific TCR beta clonotypes. Cumulated frequencies of public TCR beta families served to identify carriers of CMV plus the relevant HLA.

One entry per CDR3 protein, called by TCRdb with MiXCR from the reads. The sample shows 550,000 to 850,000 distinct CDR3 sequences, around a third of them seen only once. A remark on this clonotype: Its antigen is as yet unknown.

The junction had 7 bases not matched to a gene; V was cut back by 4 bases and J by 7 bases. The CDR3 loop spans 14 amino acids. CDR1 is KGHDR and CDR2 is SFDVKD in the germline V gene. The chain uses TRBV24-1 and TRBJ1-2; 8 nucleotides line up with TRBD1. This specimen was cultured PBMCs, taken from culture after CMV antigen stimulation. This receptor was taken from a human donor in good health (CMV status not recorded). Some clones in this sample may be carry-over from other donors' samples. CDR3 protein: CATSEPGQGGGYTF. In DNA form, the CDR3 reads TGTGCCACCAGTGAACCCGGACAGGGCGGTGGCTACACCTTC.